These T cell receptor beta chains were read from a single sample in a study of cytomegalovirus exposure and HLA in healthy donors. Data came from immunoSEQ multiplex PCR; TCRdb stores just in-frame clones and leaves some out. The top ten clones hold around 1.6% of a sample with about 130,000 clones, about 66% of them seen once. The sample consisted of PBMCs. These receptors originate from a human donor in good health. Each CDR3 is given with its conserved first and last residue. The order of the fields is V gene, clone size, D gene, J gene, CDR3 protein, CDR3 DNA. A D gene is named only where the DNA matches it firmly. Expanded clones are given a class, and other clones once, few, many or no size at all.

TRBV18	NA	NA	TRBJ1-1	CASSHNDRNTEAFF	TGTGCCAGCTCACACAACGACAGGAACACTGAAGCTTTCTTT
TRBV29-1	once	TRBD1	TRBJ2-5	CSVEDPAAGGRETQYF	TGCAGCGTTGAAGATCCTGCGGCAGGGGGCAGGGAGACCCAGTACTTC
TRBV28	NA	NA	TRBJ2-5	CASSRPPGTQYF	TGTGCCAGCAGCCGCCCCCCCGGGACCCAGTACTTC
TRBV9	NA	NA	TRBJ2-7	CASSVGWDTAYEQYF	TGTGCCAGCAGCGTAGGCTGGGACACCGCCTACGAGCAGTACTTC
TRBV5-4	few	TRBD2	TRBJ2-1	CASSRFRWREAESSYNEQFF	TGTGCCAGCAGCCGCTTTCGCTGGCGGGAGGCAGAAAGCTCCTACAATGAGCAGTTCTTC
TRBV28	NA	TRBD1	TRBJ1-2	CASRSPTGGRVYGYTF	TGTGCCAGCAGGTCACCAACAGGGGGCAGGGTCTATGGCTACACCTTC
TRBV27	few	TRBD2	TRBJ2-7	CASTVATSGSPRSEQYF	TGTGCCAGCACCGTGGCGACTAGCGGGAGTCCAAGATCCGAGCAGTACTTC
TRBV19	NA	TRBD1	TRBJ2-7	CASSMETGGAYEQYF	TGTGCCAGTAGTATGGAGACAGGGGGTGCCTACGAGCAGTACTTC
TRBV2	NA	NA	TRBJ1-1	CASSEGQGLEAFF	TGTGCCAGCAGTGAAGGCCAGGGTTTGGAAGCTTTCTTT
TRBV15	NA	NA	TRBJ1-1	CATSRVSVTMMNTEAFF	TGTGCCACCAGCAGAGTTTCAGTGACAATGATGAACACTGAAGCTTTCTTT
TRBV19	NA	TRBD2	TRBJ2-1	CASSIYTSGSSYNEQFF	TGTGCCAGTAGTATCTATACTAGCGGGAGCTCCTACAATGAGCAGTTCTTC
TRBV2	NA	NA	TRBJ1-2	CASSATGIGYGYTF	TGTGCCAGCAGTGCAACAGGTATTGGGTATGGCTACACCTTC
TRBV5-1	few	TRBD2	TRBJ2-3	CASKRGSGGSTDTQYF	TGCGCCAGCAAGCGGGGTAGCGGGGGCAGCACAGATACGCAGTATTTT
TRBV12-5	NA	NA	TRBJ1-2	CASGLVHDTEDYGYTF	TGTGCTAGTGGTTTGGTACATGATACCGAGGACTATGGCTACACCTTC
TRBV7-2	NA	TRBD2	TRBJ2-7	CASSPQGPMTSRGEQYF	TGTGCCAGCAGCCCCCAAGGCCCCATGACTAGCCGGGGCGAGCAGTACTTC
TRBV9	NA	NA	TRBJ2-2	CASSALAQVAELFF	TGTGCCAGCAGCGCGCTAGCGCAAGTAGCGGAGCTGTTTTTT
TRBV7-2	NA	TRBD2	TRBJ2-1	CASSFQRGDEQFF	TGTGCCAGCAGCTTCCAGCGGGGCGATGAGCAGTTCTTC
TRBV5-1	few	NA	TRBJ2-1	CASSSSGPSYNEQFF	TGCGCCAGCAGCTCCAGCGGACCCTCCTACAATGAGCAGTTCTTC
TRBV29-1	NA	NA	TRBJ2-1	CSVGREPYNEQFF	TGCAGCGTTGGTCGGGAACCTTACAATGAGCAGTTCTTC
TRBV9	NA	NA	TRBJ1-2	CASSTSGYYGYTF	TGTGCCAGCAGCACCTCGGGGTACTATGGCTACACCTTC
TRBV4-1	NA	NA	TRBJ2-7	CASSLHTGGAYEQYF	TGCGCCAGCAGCCTACACACCGGTGGGGCTTACGAGCAGTACTTC
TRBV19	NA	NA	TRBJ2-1	CASSTRGPGLLDNEQFF	TGTGCCAGTAGTACCCGGGGACCGGGACTCCTTGACAATGAGCAGTTCTTC
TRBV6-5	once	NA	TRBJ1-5	CASSEIVRPQHF	TGTGCCAGCAGTGAAATCGTGAGGCCCCAGCATTTT
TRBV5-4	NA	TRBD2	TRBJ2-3	CASSLTGLAPDTQYF	TGTGCCAGCAGCTTGACGGGACTAGCGCCAGATACGCAGTATTTT
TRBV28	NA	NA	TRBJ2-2	CASWMAGYTGELFF	TGTGCCAGTTGGATGGCAGGGTACACCGGGGAGCTGTTTTTT
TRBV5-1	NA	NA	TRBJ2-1	CASSLALVSYNEQFF	TGCGCCAGCAGCTTGGCGCTAGTTTCCTACAATGAGCAGTTCTTC
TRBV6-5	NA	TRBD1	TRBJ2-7	CASSYGRQGHEQYF	TGTGCCAGCAGTTACGGGAGACAGGGCCACGAGCAGTACTTC
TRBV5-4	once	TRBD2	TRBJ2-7	CASSLVGGAYEQYF	TGTGCCAGCAGCTTGGTGGGAGGGGCCTACGAGCAGTACTTC
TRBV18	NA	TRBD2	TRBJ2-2	CASSLGTSGSTGELFF	TGTGCCAGCTCACTAGGGACTAGCGGGAGCACCGGGGAGCTGTTTTTT
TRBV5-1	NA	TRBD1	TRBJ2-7	CASSIYPPGQAQLYSYEQYF	TGCGCCAGCAGCATTTACCCTCCGGGACAGGCCCAACTTTACTCCTACGAGCAGTACTTC
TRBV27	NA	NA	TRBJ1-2	CASSSGHPGGGYTF	TGTGCCAGCAGTTCGGGACATCCGGGCGGTGGCTACACCTTC
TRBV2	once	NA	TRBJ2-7	CASSETGIYEQYF	TGTGCCAGCAGCGAAACAGGAATTTACGAGCAGTACTTC
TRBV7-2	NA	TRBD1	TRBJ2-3	CASSFWGPGQGTDTQYF	TGTGCCAGCAGCTTTTGGGGACCGGGACAGGGAACAGATACGCAGTATTTT
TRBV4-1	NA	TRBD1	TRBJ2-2	CASSQAAGGYTGELFF	TGCGCCAGCAGCCAAGCAGCAGGGGGCTACACCGGGGAGCTGTTTTTT
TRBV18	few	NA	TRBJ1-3	CASSPPSGSGNTIYF	TGTGCCAGCTCACCACCGTCAGGGTCCGGAAACACCATATATTTT
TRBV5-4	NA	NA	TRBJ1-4	CASSFGGFGEKLFF	TGTGCCAGCAGCTTCGGGGGGTTTGGGGAAAAACTGTTTTTT
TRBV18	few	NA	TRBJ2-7	CASSTGGSYEQYF	TGTGCCAGCTCAACCGGGGGTTCCTACGAGCAGTACTTC
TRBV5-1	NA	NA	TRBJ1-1	CASSLAPRGADTEAFF	TGCGCCAGCAGCTTGGCGCCTCGGGGGGCTGACACTGAAGCTTTCTTT
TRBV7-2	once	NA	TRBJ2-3	CASSTPGSTDTQYF	TGTGCCAGCAGCACGCCGGGTAGCACAGATACGCAGTATTTT
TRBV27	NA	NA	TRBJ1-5	CASSLSWAGLSNQPQHF	TGTGCCAGCAGTTTAAGTTGGGCAGGCCTTAGCAATCAGCCCCAGCATTTT